This T cell receptor beta chain was observed in a study of shared clonotypes between healthy human individuals. Assay: immunoSEQ multiplex PCR; the TCRdb copy retains only in-frame clones and omits some. Among over a million clones, less than 99% were seen once, and the ten largest hold roughly 0.36%. Trimming cost V 11 bases and J 1 base, with 15 bases left between them. This CDR3 contains 14 residues. Germline CDR1 and CDR2: MNHNS and SASEGT. Whole-study results and caveats: Specimens sampled were limited to blood, with tissue repertoires likely differing.

On this clone itself: Antigen specificity is unknown.

What was sequenced was naive CD4+ T cells sorted from blood. Subset: CD45RA+ positively selected. This rearrangement joins TRBV6-1 to TRBJ1-5; D gene uncertain. This TCR was recovered from a man aged 25 to 45 in good health. The CDR3 is CACSLGFSNQPQHF. The CDR3 nucleotides are TGTGCCTGCTCCTTAGGATTCAGCAATCAGCCCCAGCATTTT.